This T cell receptor beta chain is drawn from a study of cytomegalovirus exposure and HLA in healthy donors. PCR was performed using 60 Vbeta and 13 Jbeta primers. The method was immunoSEQ multiplex PCR; TCRdb's version includes in-frame clones alone and lacks a portion of them. The data contain roughly 190,000 clones, over 70% of them singletons. There are 16 residues in the CDR3. V dropped 3 bases and J dropped 5; count of bases not matched to a gene: 7. From germline, CDR1 is LGHNA and CDR2 YNFKEQ. Input material: PBMCs. This TCR came from a man aged 25-40 years in good health and CMV-seronegative. The chain links TRBV4-2 to TRBJ1-4; 9 bases are a match to TRBD1. CDR3 residues: CASSQDPGTGNEKLFF. DNA for the CDR3: TGTGCCAGCAGCCAGGACCCCGGGACAGGGAATGAAAAACTGTTTTTT.